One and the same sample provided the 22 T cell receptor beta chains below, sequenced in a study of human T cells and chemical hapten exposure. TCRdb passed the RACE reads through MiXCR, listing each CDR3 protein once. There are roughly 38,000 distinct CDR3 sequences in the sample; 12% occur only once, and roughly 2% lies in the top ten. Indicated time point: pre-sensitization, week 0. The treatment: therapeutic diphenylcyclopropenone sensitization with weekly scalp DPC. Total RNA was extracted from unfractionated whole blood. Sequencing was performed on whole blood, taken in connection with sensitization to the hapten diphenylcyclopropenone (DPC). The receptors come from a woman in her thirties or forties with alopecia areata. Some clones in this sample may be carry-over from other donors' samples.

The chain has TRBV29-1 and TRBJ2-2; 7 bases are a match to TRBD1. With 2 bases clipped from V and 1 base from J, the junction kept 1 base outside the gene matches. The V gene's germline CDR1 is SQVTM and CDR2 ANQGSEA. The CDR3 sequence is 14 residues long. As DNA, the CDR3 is TGCAGCGTTGAAAGGACAGGGAACACCGGGGAGCTGTTTTTT. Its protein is CSVERTGNTGELFF.

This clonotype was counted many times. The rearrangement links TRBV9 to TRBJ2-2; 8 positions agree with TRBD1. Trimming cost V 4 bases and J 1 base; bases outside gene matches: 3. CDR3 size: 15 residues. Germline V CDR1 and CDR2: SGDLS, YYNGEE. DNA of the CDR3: TGTGCCAGCAGCCCAGGGGGCTTGAACACCGGGGAGCTGTTTTTT. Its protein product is CASSPGGLNTGELFF. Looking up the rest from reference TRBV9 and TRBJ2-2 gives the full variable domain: DSGVTQTPKHLITATGQRVTLRCSPRSGDLSVYWYQQSLDQGLQFLIQYYNGEERAKGNILERFSAQQFPDLHSELNLSSLELGDSALYFCASSPGGLNTGELFFGEGSRLTVL.

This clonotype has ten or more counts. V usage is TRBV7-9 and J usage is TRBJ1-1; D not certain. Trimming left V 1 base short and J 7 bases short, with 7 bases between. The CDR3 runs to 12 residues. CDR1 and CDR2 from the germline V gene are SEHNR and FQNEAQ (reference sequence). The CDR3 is CASSLEEGEAFF. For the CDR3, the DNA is TGTGCCAGCAGCTTAGAGGAGGGTGAAGCTTTCTTT.

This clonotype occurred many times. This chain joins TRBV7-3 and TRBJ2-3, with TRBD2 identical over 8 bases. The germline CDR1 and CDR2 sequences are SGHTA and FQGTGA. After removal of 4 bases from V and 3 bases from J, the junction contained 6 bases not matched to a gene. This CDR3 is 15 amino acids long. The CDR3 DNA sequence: TGTGCCAGCAGCTCTCAAGCGGGAGCGACAGATACGCAGTATTTT. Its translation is CASSSQAGATDTQYF.

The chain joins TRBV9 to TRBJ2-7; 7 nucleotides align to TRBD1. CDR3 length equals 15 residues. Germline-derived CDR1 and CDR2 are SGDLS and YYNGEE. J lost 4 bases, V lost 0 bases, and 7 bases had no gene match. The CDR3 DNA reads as TGTGCCAGCAGCGTAGTCCCCCAGGGGGAATACGAGCAGTACTTC. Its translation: CASSVVPQGEYEQYF.

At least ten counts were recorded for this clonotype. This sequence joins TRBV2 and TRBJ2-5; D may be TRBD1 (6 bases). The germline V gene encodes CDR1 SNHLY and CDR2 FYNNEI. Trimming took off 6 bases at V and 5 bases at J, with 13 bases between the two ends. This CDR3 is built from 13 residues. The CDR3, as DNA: TGTGCCAGCAGCACAGGGTCCGAGGAGACCCAGTACTTC. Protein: CASSTGSEETQYF.

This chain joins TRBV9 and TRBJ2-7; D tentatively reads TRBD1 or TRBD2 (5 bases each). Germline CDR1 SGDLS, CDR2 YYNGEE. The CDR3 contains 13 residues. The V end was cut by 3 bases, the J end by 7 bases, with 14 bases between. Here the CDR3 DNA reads TGTGCCAGCAGCGGGGACGCTCCTCTAGAGCAGTACTTC. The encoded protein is CASSGDAPLEQYF. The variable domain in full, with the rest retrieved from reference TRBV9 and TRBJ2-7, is DSGVTQTPKHLITATGQRVTLRCSPRSGDLSVYWYQQSLDQGLQFLIQYYNGEERAKGNILERFSAQQFPDLHSELNLSSLELGDSALYFCASSGDAPLEQYFGPGTRLTVT.

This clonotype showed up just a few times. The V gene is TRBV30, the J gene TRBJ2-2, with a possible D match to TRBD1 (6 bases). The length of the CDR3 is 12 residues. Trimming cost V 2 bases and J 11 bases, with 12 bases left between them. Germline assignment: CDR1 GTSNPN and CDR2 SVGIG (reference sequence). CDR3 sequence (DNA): TGTGCCTGGAGTAACAGGGTGGGAGAGCTGTTTTTT. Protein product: CAWSNRVGELFF.

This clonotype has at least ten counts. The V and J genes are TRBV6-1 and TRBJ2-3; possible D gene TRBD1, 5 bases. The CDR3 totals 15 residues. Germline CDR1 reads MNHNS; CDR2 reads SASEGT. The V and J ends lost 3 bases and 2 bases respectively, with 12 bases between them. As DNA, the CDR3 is TGTGCCAGCAGTGATGGTCAGGGATACACAGATACGCAGTATTTT. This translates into CASSDGQGYTDTQYF.

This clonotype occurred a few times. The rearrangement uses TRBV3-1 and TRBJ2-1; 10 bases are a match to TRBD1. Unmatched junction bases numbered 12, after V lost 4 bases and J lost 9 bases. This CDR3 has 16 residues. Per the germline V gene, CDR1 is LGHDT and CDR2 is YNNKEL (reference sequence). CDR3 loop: CASSRVPGTGASEQFF. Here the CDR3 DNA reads TGTGCCAGCAGCCGGGTCCCCGGGACAGGGGCGAGTGAGCAGTTCTTC.

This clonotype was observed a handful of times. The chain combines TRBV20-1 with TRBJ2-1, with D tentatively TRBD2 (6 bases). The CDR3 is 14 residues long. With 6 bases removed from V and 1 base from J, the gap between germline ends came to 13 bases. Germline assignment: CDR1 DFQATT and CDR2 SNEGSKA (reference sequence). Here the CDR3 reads CSARAGTSYNEQFF. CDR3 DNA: TGCAGTGCCCGGGCCGGGACTTCCTACAATGAGCAGTTCTTC.

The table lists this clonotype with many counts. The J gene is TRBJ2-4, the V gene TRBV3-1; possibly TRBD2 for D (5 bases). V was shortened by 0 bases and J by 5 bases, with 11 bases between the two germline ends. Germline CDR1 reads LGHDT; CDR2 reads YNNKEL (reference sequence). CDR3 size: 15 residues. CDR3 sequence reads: CASSQERVVENIQYF. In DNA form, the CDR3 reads TGTGCCAGCAGCCAAGAGAGGGTTGTGGAAAACATTCAGTACTTC.

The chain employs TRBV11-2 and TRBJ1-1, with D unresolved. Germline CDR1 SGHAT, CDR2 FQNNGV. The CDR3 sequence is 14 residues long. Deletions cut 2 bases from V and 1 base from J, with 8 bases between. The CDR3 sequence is CASSLSFTNTEAFF. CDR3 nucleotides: TGTGCCAGCAGCTTAAGTTTTACGAACACTGAAGCTTTCTTT.

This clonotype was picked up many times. CDR3 bases: TGCAGTGCTAGAGATCCGGGGACTAGGGGTCAGCCCCAGCATTTT. Translated: CSARDPGTRGQPQHF. The chain employs TRBV20-1 and TRBJ1-5; D may be TRBD1 (5 bases). Trimming cost V 0 bases and J 6 bases, with 15 bases left between them. The CDR3 length is 15 residues. Germline V CDR1 and CDR2: DFQATT, SNEGSKA (reference sequence).

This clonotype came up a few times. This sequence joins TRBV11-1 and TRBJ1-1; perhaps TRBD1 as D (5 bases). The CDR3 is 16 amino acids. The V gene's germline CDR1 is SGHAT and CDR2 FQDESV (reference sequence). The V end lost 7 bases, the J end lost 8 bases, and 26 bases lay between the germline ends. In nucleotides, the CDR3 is TGTGCCAGCACCTCCGCCCCCCGCCAGGGAGGGTTGGAAGCTTTCTTT. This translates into CASTSAPRQGGLEAFF.

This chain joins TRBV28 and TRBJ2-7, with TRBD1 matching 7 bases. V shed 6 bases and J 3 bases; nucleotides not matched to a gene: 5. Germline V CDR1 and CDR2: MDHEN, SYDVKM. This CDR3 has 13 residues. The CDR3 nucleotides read TGTGCCAGCAGGGGGGACAGTGACTACGAGCAGTACTTC. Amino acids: CASRGDSDYEQYF.

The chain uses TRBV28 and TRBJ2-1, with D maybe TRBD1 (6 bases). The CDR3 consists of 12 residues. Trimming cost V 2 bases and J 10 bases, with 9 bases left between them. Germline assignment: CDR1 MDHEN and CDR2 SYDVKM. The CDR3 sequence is CASSLPGTEQFF. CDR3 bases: TGTGCCAGCAGTTTACCCGGGACAGAGCAGTTCTTC.

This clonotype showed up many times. Here the CDR3 reads CASSPGLAGGTGELFF. The DNA for the CDR3 is TGTGCCAGCAGCCCTGGACTAGCGGGAGGGACCGGGGAGCTGTTTTTT. The V call is TRBV3-1, the J call TRBJ2-2, with 15 bases identical to TRBD2. The CDR3 contains 16 residues. V shed 4 bases and J 5 bases; nucleotides not matched to a gene: 2. Germline CDR1 LGHDT, CDR2 YNNKEL (reference sequence).

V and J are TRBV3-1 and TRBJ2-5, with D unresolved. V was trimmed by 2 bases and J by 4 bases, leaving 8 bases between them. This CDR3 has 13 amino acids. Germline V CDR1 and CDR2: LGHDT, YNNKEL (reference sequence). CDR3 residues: CASSQMLRETQYF. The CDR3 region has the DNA TGTGCCAGCAGCCAAATGCTCAGAGAGACCCAGTACTTC.

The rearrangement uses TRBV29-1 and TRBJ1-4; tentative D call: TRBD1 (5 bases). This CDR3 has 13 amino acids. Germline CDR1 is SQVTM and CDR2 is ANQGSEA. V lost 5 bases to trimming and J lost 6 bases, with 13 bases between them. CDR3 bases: TGCAGCGTTTTCCGGGGGGGAGATGAAAAACTGTTTTTT. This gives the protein CSVFRGGDEKLFF.

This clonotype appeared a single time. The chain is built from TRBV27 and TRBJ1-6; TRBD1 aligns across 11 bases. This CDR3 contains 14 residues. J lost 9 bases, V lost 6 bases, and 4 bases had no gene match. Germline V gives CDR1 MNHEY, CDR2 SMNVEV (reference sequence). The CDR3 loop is CASSPGTGGSPLHF. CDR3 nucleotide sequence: TGTGCCAGCAGCCCCGGGACAGGGGGTTCACCCCTCCACTTT.

The CDR3 loop is CSARGGVNTEAFF. DNA of the CDR3: TGCAGTGCTAGGGGTGGGGTGAACACTGAAGCTTTCTTT. The V and J genes are TRBV20-1 and TRBJ1-1; no clear D gene. This CDR3 is 13 amino acids long. Germline lookup yields CDR1 DFQATT and CDR2 SNEGSKA (reference sequence). Trimming left V 3 bases short and J 0 bases short, with 8 bases between.